A selection of T cell receptor beta chains follows, all from one sample in a study of cytomegalovirus exposure and HLA in healthy donors. The table came from immunoSEQ multiplex PCR; TCRdb's copy has only in-frame clones and leaves some out. This table has roughly 190,000 clones, roughly four fifths appearing once. The sample taken for sequencing was PBMCs. Receptor source: a man aged 40-50 years in good health and CMV-seropositive. Each CDR3 is given with its conserved first and last residue. A D gene is named only where the DNA matches it firmly. Clone size is given for some rows only: seen once, a few or many times, or a class if the clone is expanded.

d_call | clone_size | j_call | v_call | cdr3_aa | cdr3_nt
. | . | TRBJ1-2 | TRBV27 | CASSFAGGNYGYTF | TGTGCCAGCAGTTTCGCGGGGGGTAACTATGGCTACACCTTC
TRBD1 | . | TRBJ2-7 | TRBV6-5 | CASSWTGVDEQYF | TGTGCCAGCTCCTGGACAGGGGTCGACGAGCAGTACTTC
TRBD2 | . | TRBJ2-5 | TRBV18 | CASSPRRQTSDQETQYF | TGTGCCAGCTCACCAAGGAGACAGACTAGCGACCAAGAGACCCAGTACTTC
TRBD2 | . | TRBJ2-7 | TRBV7-9 | CASSLVASGDEQYF | TGTGCCAGCAGCTTAGTAGCTAGCGGGGACGAGCAGTACTTC
TRBD2 | . | TRBJ2-7 | TRBV25-1 | CASSPGLAGVYEQYF | TGTGCCAGCAGTCCTGGACTAGCGGGAGTGTACGAGCAGTACTTC
TRBD2 | . | TRBJ2-3 | TRBV7-2 | CASSPRLAGDTDTQYF | TGTGCCAGCAGCCCCCGACTAGCGGGAGACACAGATACGCAGTATTTT
. | . | TRBJ1-1 | TRBV4-3 | CASSQDHAEAFF | TGCGCCAGCAGCCAAGATCATGCTGAAGCTTTCTTT
TRBD1 | . | TRBJ1-5 | TRBV10-3 | CAISEPRTGGRQPQHF | TGTGCCATCAGTGAACCTCGGACAGGGGGACGTCAGCCCCAGCATTTT
. | . | TRBJ2-1 | TRBV7-7 | CASSRKQGLSSYNEQFF | TGTGCCAGCAGCCGCAAACAGGGCCTGAGCTCCTACAATGAGCAGTTCTTC
TRBD2 | . | TRBJ2-1 | TRBV5-1 | CASSWRPSGGHDEQFF | TGCGCCAGCAGCTGGCGTCCTAGCGGGGGGCACGATGAGCAGTTCTTC
. | . | TRBJ2-3 | TRBV2 | CASSLTDTQYF | TGTGCCAGCAGCTTGACAGATACGCAGTATTTT
TRBD1 | . | TRBJ2-1 | TRBV9 | CASTVDRGAYNEQFF | TGTGCCAGCACCGTAGACAGGGGGGCCTACAATGAGCAGTTCTTC
TRBD1 | . | TRBJ1-5 | TRBV29-1 | CSVGDSYQPQHF | TGCAGCGTTGGGGACAGCTATCAGCCCCAGCATTTT
TRBD2 | . | TRBJ2-5 | TRBV27 | CASSSSGETQYF | TGTGCCAGCAGTTCTAGCGGGGAGACCCAGTACTTC
TRBD2 | . | TRBJ2-3 | TRBV28 | CASSSTSSLDTQYF | TGTGCCAGCAGTTCGACTAGCAGTTTAGATACGCAGTATTTT
. | . | TRBJ1-2 | TRBV5-1 | CASSLAGRAYGYTF | TGCGCCAGCAGCTTGGCCGGCAGGGCCTATGGCTACACCTTC
. | . | TRBJ1-2 | TRBV4-1 | CASSQERRSNYGYTF | TGCGCCAGCAGCCAAGAGCGTCGAAGCAACTATGGCTACACCTTC
. | . | TRBJ1-1 | TRBV10-3 | CAIRPSGVKGSTEAFF | TGTGCCATCAGGCCCTCAGGGGTAAAGGGTAGTACTGAAGCTTTCTTT
. | . | TRBJ1-1 | TRBV28 | CASSLGIVGTEAFF | TGTGCCAGCAGTTTAGGCATTGTTGGCACTGAAGCTTTCTTT
TRBD2 | . | TRBJ2-1 | TRBV5-4 | CASSSLAGGHYNEQFF | TGTGCCAGCAGCTCACTAGCGGGGGGCCACTACAATGAGCAGTTCTTC
. | . | TRBJ1-1 | TRBV10-3 | CAIRREENTEAFF | TGTGCCATCCGCCGAGAGGAGAACACTGAAGCTTTCTTT
. | few | TRBJ2-1 | TRBV6-5 | CASRRGGLSYNEQFF | TGTGCCAGCAGACGGGGAGGACTTTCCTACAATGAGCAGTTCTTC
. | . | TRBJ2-3 | TRBV29-1 | CSVPERLLSDTQYF | TGCAGCGTTCCTGAGCGACTTTTGTCAGATACGCAGTATTTT
TRBD2 | . | TRBJ2-1 | TRBV28 | CASSKLAGGPGEQFF | TGTGCCAGCAGTAAACTAGCGGGAGGGCCCGGTGAGCAGTTCTTC
. | . | TRBJ1-1 | TRBV12-5 | CASGLVLQGRGDTEAFF | TGTGCTAGTGGTTTGGTCCTTCAGGGTCGGGGGGACACTGAAGCTTTCTTT
TRBD1 | . | TRBJ2-7 | TRBV19 | CASSTRQGGLYEQYF | TGTGCCAGTAGTACAAGACAGGGGGGACTCTACGAGCAGTACTTC
TRBD1 | few | TRBJ2-7 | TRBV7-3 | CASSLGQGTYEQYF | TGTGCCAGCAGCTTAGGACAGGGAACCTACGAGCAGTACTTC
. | . | TRBJ2-2 | TRBV14 | CASSQGRYTGELFF | TGTGCCAGCAGCCAAGGGAGGTACACCGGGGAGCTGTTTTTT
. | . | TRBJ2-7 | TRBV5-1 | CASSLGWRTETYEQYF | TGCGCCAGCAGCTTGGGATGGCGGACAGAGACCTACGAGCAGTACTTC
. | . | TRBJ1-5 | TRBV6-9 | CASSPWQVSNQPQHF | TGTGCCAGCAGCCCCTGGCAAGTCAGCAATCAGCCCCAGCATTTT
TRBD1 | . | TRBJ1-5 | TRBV30 | CAWRGQGANQPQHF | TGTGCCTGGAGGGGACAGGGGGCCAATCAGCCCCAGCATTTT
. | once | TRBJ1-5 | TRBV19 | CASSRGGGGNQPQHF | TGTGCCAGTAGTAGGGGGGGAGGGGGTAATCAGCCCCAGCATTTT
TRBD1 | . | TRBJ1-1 | TRBV28 | CASARDRNTEAFF | TGTGCCAGCGCCCGGGACAGAAACACTGAAGCTTTCTTT
. | . | TRBJ2-1 | TRBV7-9 | CASSSNEQFF | TGTGCCAGCAGCTCGAATGAGCAGTTCTTC
TRBD2 | . | TRBJ2-1 | TRBV4-3 | CASSQDAGGLPNEQFF | TGCGCCAGCAGCCAAGATGCGGGAGGCCTCCCAAATGAGCAGTTCTTC
TRBD2 | . | TRBJ2-5 | TRBV5-6 | CASSFSFRTSGGKTQYF | TGTGCCAGCAGCTTTTCTTTTCGGACTAGCGGGGGAAAGACCCAGTACTTC
. | . | TRBJ2-1 | TRBV6-1 | CASSDGGTSLDEQFF | TGTGCCAGCAGTGACGGCGGTACTAGTCTGGATGAGCAGTTCTTC
. | once | TRBJ1-1 | TRBV11-2 | CASSFGGRMEAFF | TGTGCCAGCAGCTTCGGGGGGCGGATGGAAGCTTTCTTT
TRBD2 | . | TRBJ2-1 | TRBV5-1 | CASSLGLAGVNFF | TGCGCCAGCAGCTTGGGACTAGCGGGAGTGAATTTCTTC
. | . | TRBJ2-1 | TRBV6-4 | CASSEAVYNEQFF | TGTGCCAGCAGTGAAGCGGTATACAATGAGCAGTTCTTC
. | . | TRBJ2-6 | TRBV30 | CAWSVLNSGANVLTF | TGTGCCTGGAGTGTACTCAACTCTGGGGCCAACGTCCTGACTTTC
. | . | TRBJ2-1 | TRBV7-9 | CSSSWPYNEQFF | TGTTCCAGCAGCTGGCCCTACAATGAGCAGTTCTTC
. | . | TRBJ2-3 | TRBV6-1 | CASRLTTGTTDTQYF | TGTGCCAGCAGGCTCACCACAGGGACCACAGATACGCAGTATTTT
. | . | TRBJ1-2 | TRBV4-1 | CASSTTANYGYTF | TGCGCCAGCAGCACTACTGCTAACTATGGCTACACCTTC
TRBD1 | . | TRBJ1-1 | TRBV5-1 | CASSLGGTGVFEAFF | TGCGCCAGCAGCTTGGGGGGGACAGGGGTTTTCGAAGCTTTCTTT
. | . | TRBJ2-1 | TRBV11-2 | CASSISGLNEQFF | TGTGCCAGCAGCATCTCAGGGCTGAATGAGCAGTTCTTC
TRBD1 | . | TRBJ2-5 | TRBV29-1 | CSVGLSVGTGEGETQYF | TGCAGCGTTGGCCTCTCGGTGGGGACAGGGGAGGGGGAGACCCAGTACTTC
. | . | TRBJ1-5 | TRBV27 | CASSLRGSQPQHF | TGTGCCAGCAGTTTAAGAGGGAGTCAGCCCCAGCATTTT
. | . | TRBJ2-1 | TRBV7-3 | CASSLQGSSYNEQFF | TGTGCCAGCAGCCTACAGGGTAGCTCCTACAATGAGCAGTTCTTC
. | . | TRBJ1-1 | TRBV7-9 | CSSRPRVMNTEAFF | TGTTCCAGTAGGCCCCGGGTTATGAACACTGAAGCTTTCTTT
. | . | TRBJ2-7 | TRBV19 | CASSIDPSAAYEQYF | TGTGCCAGTAGTATAGACCCTAGCGCCGCCTACGAGCAGTACTTC
TRBD1 | . | TRBJ2-7 | TRBV27 | CASSFQAPGQGAEQYF | TGTGCCAGCAGTTTCCAGGCCCCGGGACAGGGGGCCGAGCAGTACTTC
TRBD1 | . | TRBJ1-4 | TRBV10-2 | CASLNRGRGGEKLFF | TGCGCCAGCCTCAACAGGGGCCGCGGAGGGGAAAAACTGTTTTTT
. | . | TRBJ1-5 | TRBV7-9 | CASSLGRGQPQHF | TGTGCCAGCAGCTTAGGTAGGGGTCAGCCCCAGCATTTT
TRBD1 | few | TRBJ1-2 | TRBV7-9 | CASSFDPRGGYTF | TGTGCCAGCAGCTTTGACCCCAGGGGGGGCTACACCTTC
TRBD1 | . | TRBJ2-7 | TRBV7-4 | CASSLRQGGERAYGAFPNYEQYF | TGTGCCAGCAGCTTGAGACAGGGGGGAGAAAGGGCTTACGGCGCGTTCCCTAACTACGAGCAGTACTTC
. | once | TRBJ1-1 | TRBV7-3 | CASSPGPSEGEAFF | TGTGCCAGCAGCCCGGGGCCCTCGGAGGGTGAAGCTTTCTTT
TRBD2 | . | TRBJ2-1 | TRBV18 | CASSPLASGGGNEQFF | TGTGCCAGCTCACCCTTGGCTAGCGGGGGTGGTAATGAGCAGTTCTTC
. | . | TRBJ1-2 | TRBV2 | CASSEVRGNYGYTF | TGTGCCAGCAGTGAGGTACGGGGTAACTATGGCTACACCTTC